This paragraph reports one T cell receptor beta chain. This clone was seen once. There is no known antigen for this receptor. It has no much larger one-base neighbor in the sample; base qualities were not kept. The cohort consisted of hundreds of healthy bone marrow donors. At the time of sampling, all cohort members were nominally healthy, though unrecorded immune exposures were likely present. The donor tested CMV seronegative and was one of the 352 seronegative cohort members. Every donor gave a peripheral blood sample, and the peripheral blood mononuclear cells from that sample were used for TCR beta sequencing. Genomic DNA extraction from the blood cell samples was performed with the Qiagen DNeasy Blood Extraction Kit. The data originate from a study of cytomegalovirus exposure and HLA in healthy donors (dated by TCRdb to the late 2010s). Study-level background: According to an earlier analysis of 587 of the donors, 150 million to 200 million T cells yielded 100 million or so unique TCR beta sequences and about 300 Gb of sequence data. Across some 400 genotyped donors of the cohort, an average of about 240,000 unique TCR beta nucleotide sequences per donor were sequenced, and approximately 17% of those sequences were non-productive. The T cell repertoires of 670 or so subjects were profiled by immunosequencing and related to cytomegalovirus serostatus. In the later analysis, no new phenotypic data were used to find candidate immune exposures; instead, reliance was placed on TCR beta sequences and their occurrence across donors. Class I and class II HLA loci were covered by the typing at four-digit resolution. The study aimed to test whether signatures of past pathogen exposure could be identified by cataloging public T cell receptors. In a later analysis, previously published TCR beta repertoires from about 640 donors were re-analyzed and high-resolution HLA genotyping was added so that TCR occurrence patterns could be studied. The genetic ancestry cluster associated with self-reported Caucasian donors included 81% of the roughly 400 genotyped donors. The number of donors typed differed by locus, with 629-630 for A, B, C, DRB1 and DQB1, approximately 500 for DQA1, approximately 580 for DPA1, and 400 to 490 for DPB1. Because of strong linkage in the cohort, five DR-DQ haplotypes were treated as single units for association and clustering. Every discovery cohort repertoire had been produced on one sequencing platform. Alongside the repertoire data, information on donor age, sex, ethnicity and CMV serostatus was compiled. To decide whether each TCR beta V gene segment behaved as functional or pseudogenic, an earlier analysis of some 540 of the donors relied on high-throughput TCR beta sequencing. A later genetic analysis took genome-wide SNP genotypes for about 55% of the roughly 670 donors and used that subset as a discovery cohort. An early release that covered some 630 HLA-typed donors contained approximately 300 gigabases of sequencing data and tens of millions of unique TCR sequences. To predict cytomegalovirus infection status, the study combined high-throughput TCR immunosequencing, statistical association of individual TCRs with disease status, and machine learning. Besides the first cohort of some 670 subjects, a separate validation cohort made up of 120 different subjects was used. Paper-wide results and their limitations: Most TCR sequences were observed very rarely across donors, whereas some public TCRs were present in many individuals. A few of the identified cytomegalovirus-associated TCR beta chains were confirmed in vitro to be specific for cytomegalovirus antigens. The only immune exposure information available for the cohort was CMV serostatus. Some IMGT-functional V segments, including TRBV6-2 and TRBV6-3, could not be distinguished by the 87-base-pair reads and were therefore excluded. The study gave a list of some 150 TCR beta chains associated with cytomegalovirus. A later genetic analysis associated a missense DCLRE1C variant with V-gene and J-gene trimming of TCR beta chains, and an independent cohort replicated the association. Because counts were too low, 15 to 20 rarely observed V segments, including chromosome 9 orphons, were excluded from the earlier analysis of fewer than 650 of the donors. Specific HLA alleles were associated with 15,000 to 20,000 TCR beta sequences at a false discovery rate of 0.05 in a later analysis. In a later genetic analysis, fewer N-insertions in productive TCRs were reported among donors in an Asian-associated ancestry cluster than the 666-donor mean. A further reported finding was that TCR beta sequences accurately predicted the HLA-A and HLA-B alleles for most subjects in the first cohort. Linkage disequilibrium might explain the correlated functional status among segregating V segments, but an unknown experimental factor could not be ruled out. The authors suggested that the approach could potentially be extended to other disease states and immunological phenotypes. Broadly in line with IMGT annotations, most TCR beta V segments showed up in productive rearrangements about 87% or about 30% of the time in an earlier analysis of several hundred of the donors. A cluster of highly shared sequence variants was judged likely to represent a technical artifact of the sequencing pipeline. Presence/absence analyses assumed roughly uniform sequencing depth across donors, an assumption that may not hold. HLA typing was unavailable for some donors at each locus, so association tests used only the typed subset. In both the original and validation cohorts, the classifier was reported to diagnose cytomegalovirus status with high specificity and sensitivity. Assigning TCR associations to individual alleles was difficult when HLA alleles, especially DR and DQ, strongly co-occurred. In a later analysis, HLA-associated TCR beta chains showed more clonal expansion and lower generation probabilities than non-associated chains that were equally common. A later analysis found that most CMV-associated TCR beta chains appeared HLA-restricted, with HLA associations seemingly driven largely by CMV exposure. In a later analysis, several top co-occurrence clusters were reported to appear linked to parvovirus B19, influenza, CMV and Epstein-Barr virus. Only TCR beta chains were sequenced in this cohort, and the absence of alpha or paired-chain data limited detectable features. According to a later analysis, TCR association rates differed among HLA loci, with DRB1 alleles showing the most associated TCRs and HLA-C alleles showing the fewest.

The library was produced with the immunoSEQ multiplex PCR assay. For the multiplex PCR, a mixture combining 60 forward primers for TCR Vbeta segments and 13 reverse primers for TCR Jbeta segments was used. A multiplex PCR assay on genomic DNA amplified the CDR3 region of rearranged TCR beta genes. On the Illumina HiSeq System, the amplified TCR beta libraries were sequenced as 87-base-pair reads. For the original study's pipeline: A later analysis counted about 82 million unique TCR beta chains across the 550 to 750 repertoires, and 9.5 million to 11 million of these chains were shared by at least two donors. A nearest-neighbor algorithm error-corrected the raw reads and collapsed the reads into unique sequences, merging closely related sequences to remove PCR and sequencing errors. V, D and J gene segments were assigned by aligning CDR3 sequences to IMGT reference sequences. For a sequence to be retained, a match of at least six nucleotides to both a V gene segment and a J gene segment was required. A rearrangement counted as productive if the CDR3 had no stop codons and remained in frame with V and J, and every other rearrangement counted as non-productive. Following IMGT convention, CDR3 was defined as the stretch from the second conserved V-encoded cysteine to the conserved J-encoded phenylalanine. The earlier analysis of about 640 of the donors excluded any sequence lacking an unambiguous match to a single V gene segment. In an earlier analysis of around 590 of the donors, a V segment was called functional when productive rearrangements were above 56.7%, and segregating when the standard deviation between donors exceeded 5%. A statistical classification framework was built to diagnose cytomegalovirus status from the catalog of TCR beta chain sequences. In a later analysis, TCR nucleotide sequences were compared against IMGT/GENE-DB human TR gene sequences so that V and J genes could be assigned. The TCRdist pipeline was used in a later analysis to assign CDR3 sequences and most-parsimonious VDJ recombination scenarios. In a later analysis, every TCR beta chain was defined by the combination of its CDR3 amino acid sequence and its V-gene family, and reads without a unique V-gene family were dropped. In a later analysis, several hundred highly shared, low-generation-probability nucleotide sequences were removed to address suspected cross-contamination and a sequencing artifact. In a later analysis, a clonal expansion index was calculated for each public chain from normalized within-repertoire ranks of inferred template counts. In a later analysis, generation probabilities were computed with a VDJ recombination model fitted to out-of-frame rearrangements, and the resulting probabilities were checked against IGoR. In a later analysis, hypergeometric tests were used to score TCR-TCR, TCR-HLA and TCR-CMV co-occurrence, with a repertoire-size bias correction applied to TCR pairs. In a later analysis, false discovery rates were estimated by permuting HLA or CMV assignments 20 times. In a later analysis, co-occurring TCRs were grouped using DBSCAN, with TCRdist sequence similarity added in when clustering inside HLA-allele-positive subsets. Co-occurrence clustering excluded repertoires with fewer than 30,000 or more than 120,000 public chains, plus five with anomalous nucleotide sharing. Drawn from immuneACCESS, this table holds only the in-frame rearrangements with V and J called that TCRdb kept. Clones are partly lost; checked studies trace under half to an unresolved V gene and leave the rest unexplained. The D gene and trimming were derived from the DNA, and the V and J assignments and clone size from that table. The sample has around 200,000 clones on record, roughly 78% of them singletons. The top ten constitute about 0.63% of the sample.

The junction carries 12 bases between V and J, which are trimmed by 3 bases and 3 bases respectively. The CDR3 starts with the cysteine, ends with the phenylalanine, and has 14 residues. Only the CDR3 DNA stays, 42 bases, in frame from base 1. As encoded in the germline V gene, CDR1 is SGHRS while CDR2 is YFSETQ. The receptor chain draws on TRBV5-1 and TRBJ1-1; TRBD1 is perhaps the D gene, given 6 matching bases. This receptor was identified in a boy aged 5-17 years in good health and CMV-seronegative. The sequenced sample was PBMCs. The base sequence is TGCGCCAGCAGCTCACAGGGATTTCACACTGAAGCTTTCTTT. Its protein is CASSSQGFHTEAFF.